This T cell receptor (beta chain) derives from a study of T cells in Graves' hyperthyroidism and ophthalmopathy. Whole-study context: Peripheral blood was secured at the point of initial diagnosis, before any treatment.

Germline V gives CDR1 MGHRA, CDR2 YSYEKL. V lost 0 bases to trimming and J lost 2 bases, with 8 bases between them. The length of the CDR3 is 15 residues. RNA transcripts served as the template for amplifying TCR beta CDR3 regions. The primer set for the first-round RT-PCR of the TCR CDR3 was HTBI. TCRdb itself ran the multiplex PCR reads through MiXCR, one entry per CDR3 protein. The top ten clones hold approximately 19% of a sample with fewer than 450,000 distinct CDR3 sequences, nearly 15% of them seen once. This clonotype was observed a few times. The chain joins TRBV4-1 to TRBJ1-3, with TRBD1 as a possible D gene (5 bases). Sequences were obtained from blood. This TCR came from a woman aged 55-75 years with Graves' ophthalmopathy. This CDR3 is CASSQEPGTGNTIYF. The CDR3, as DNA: TGCGCCAGCAGCCAAGAACCAGGGACTGGAAACACCATATATTTT.